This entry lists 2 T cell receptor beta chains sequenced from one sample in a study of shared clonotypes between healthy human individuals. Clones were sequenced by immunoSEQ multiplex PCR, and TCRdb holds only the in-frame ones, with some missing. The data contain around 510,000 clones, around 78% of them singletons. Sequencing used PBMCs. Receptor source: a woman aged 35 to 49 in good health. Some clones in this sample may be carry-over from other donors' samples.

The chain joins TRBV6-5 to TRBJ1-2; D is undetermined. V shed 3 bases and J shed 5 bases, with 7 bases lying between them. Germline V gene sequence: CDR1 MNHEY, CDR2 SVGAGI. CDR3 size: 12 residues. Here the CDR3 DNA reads TGTGCCAGCAGTTATGCAGGATATGGCTACACCTTC. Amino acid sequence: CASSYAGYGYTF.

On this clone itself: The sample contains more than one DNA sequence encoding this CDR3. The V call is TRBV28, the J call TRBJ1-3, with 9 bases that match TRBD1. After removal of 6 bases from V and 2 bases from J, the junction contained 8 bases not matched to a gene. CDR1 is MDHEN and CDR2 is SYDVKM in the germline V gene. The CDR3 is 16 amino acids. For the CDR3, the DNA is TGTGCCAGCAGCCACCGGGACAGGGCAACTGGAAACACCATATATTTT. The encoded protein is CASSHRDRATGNTIYF. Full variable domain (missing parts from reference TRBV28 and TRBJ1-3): DVKVTQSSRYLVKRTGEKVFLECVQDMDHENMFWYRQDPGLGLRLIYFSYDVKMKEKGDIPEGYSVSREKKERFSLILESASTNQTSMYLCASSHRDRATGNTIYFGEGSWLTVV.